A selection of T cell receptor beta chains follows, all from one sample in a study of control samples from healthy donors and cancer patients. Only in-frame clones appear in the TCRdb table, and some are missing; sequencing was by immunoSEQ multiplex PCR. The sample has roughly 160,000 clones, roughly 88% seen once; the top ten hold approximately 4.9%. Sequencing input: blood. All receptors come from a woman aged 25-40 years in good health. Each CDR3 is given with its conserved first and last residue.

V gene: TRBV6-5; J gene: TRBJ2-2; CDR3 protein: CASSYGTANTGELFF
V gene: TRBV7-9; J gene: TRBJ1-6; CDR3 protein: CAIRDRVRGSPLHF
V gene: TRBV2; J gene: TRBJ1-1; CDR3 protein: CASSYPGGRMNTEAFF
V gene: TRBV19; J gene: TRBJ2-2; CDR3 protein: CASSIGLSRELFF
V gene: TRBV11-1; J gene: TRBJ2-7; CDR3 protein: CASSSDIPGEQYF
V gene: TRBV3-1/TRBV3-2; J gene: TRBJ2-1; CDR3 protein: CASSLSYEQFF
V gene: TRBV25-1; J gene: TRBJ2-7; CDR3 protein: CASSEKGWEGYEQYF
V gene: TRBV6-4; J gene: TRBJ1-1; CDR3 protein: CASSHLVGTATEAFF
V gene: TRBV30; J gene: TRBJ2-3; CDR3 protein: CAWTYRVGTDTQYF
V gene: TRBV27; J gene: TRBJ1-2; CDR3 protein: CASSLLGGQGIYGYTF
V gene: TRBV6-1; J gene: TRBJ2-2; CDR3 protein: CASSELLGTGSPGELFF
V gene: TRBV11-3; J gene: TRBJ1-1; CDR3 protein: CASSPGTGGLYTEAFF
V gene: TRBV6-5; J gene: TRBJ2-7; CDR3 protein: CASNPRQGYEQYF
V gene: TRBV28; J gene: TRBJ2-7; CDR3 protein: CASQYTAVDWEQYF
V gene: TRBV7-2; J gene: TRBJ2-1; CDR3 protein: CASSSRVGGVYEQFF
V gene: TRBV5-6; J gene: TRBJ2-3; CDR3 protein: CASSLGAGRTDTQYF
V gene: TRBV29-1; J gene: TRBJ2-1; CDR3 protein: CSVGGRRDNEQFF
V gene: TRBV19; J gene: TRBJ1-2; CDR3 protein: CARWTAHAAYGYTF
V gene: TRBV5-1; J gene: TRBJ2-2; CDR3 protein: CASSLPGATNTGELFF
V gene: TRBV19; J gene: TRBJ2-3; CDR3 protein: CASSISGQALLSTQYF
V gene: TRBV9; J gene: TRBJ2-5; CDR3 protein: CASSVAPSGGQETQYF
V gene: TRBV28; J gene: TRBJ1-5; CDR3 protein: CASSKEDQPQHF
V gene: TRBV5-1; J gene: TRBJ2-6; CDR3 protein: CASSFWDSSSGANVLTF
V gene: TRBV6-6; J gene: TRBJ2-1; CDR3 protein: CASSYSLLPSFF
V gene: TRBV27; J gene: TRBJ2-3; CDR3 protein: CASSPGTGASTDTQYF
V gene: TRBV7-2; J gene: TRBJ1-3; CDR3 protein: CASSGTGGNTIYF
V gene: TRBV28; J gene: TRBJ1-5; CDR3 protein: CASRERGENQPQHF
V gene: TRBV9; J gene: TRBJ1-1; CDR3 protein: CASSIRQGAYTEAFF
V gene: TRBV27; J gene: TRBJ2-7; CDR3 protein: CASSLQGPTLLYEQYF
V gene: TRBV3-1/TRBV3-2; J gene: TRBJ1-1; CDR3 protein: CASSTRPGTEAFF
V gene: TRBV7-8; J gene: TRBJ1-2; CDR3 protein: CASSLEYGRGYGYTF
V gene: TRBV10-3; J gene: TRBJ2-1; CDR3 protein: CAISRAQGDEQFF
V gene: TRBV7-6; J gene: TRBJ2-1; CDR3 protein: CASSLVANEQFF
V gene: TRBV29-1; J gene: TRBJ1-2; CDR3 protein: CSVSDGNGDGYTF
V gene: TRBV19; J gene: TRBJ2-7; CDR3 protein: CASSNLRSSCYEQYF
V gene: TRBV29-1; J gene: TRBJ1-3; CDR3 protein: CSVVGFSGNTIYF
V gene: TRBV11-2; J gene: TRBJ1-6; CDR3 protein: CASSFWSDNNSPLHF
V gene: TRBV6-5; J gene: TRBJ2-1; CDR3 protein: CASMGNEQFF
V gene: TRBV27; J gene: TRBJ2-3; CDR3 protein: CASRLDHSGGDTQYF
V gene: TRBV6-2/TRBV6-3; J gene: TRBJ1-6; CDR3 protein: CASSYLPDGWIPSPLHF
V gene: TRBV11-1; J gene: TRBJ1-2; CDR3 protein: CASSPGQWSYGYTF
V gene: TRBV6-5; J gene: TRBJ2-3; CDR3 protein: CASRRGSTDTQYF